This TCR beta chain stems from a study of blood T cells in healthy people across ages. Worth noting for this clonotype: Its antigen is undetermined. A read error may produce the germline difference seen at one junction end.

A second about 6 to 11 cycle PCR used barcoded and J-beta primers. In TCRdb, the 5' RACE reads were re-called with MiXCR into one record per CDR3 protein. The sample has about 670,000 distinct CDR3 sequences; around 43% are singletons. Whole-study results and caveats: The donors' CMV status was not determined, possibly confounding changes in expanded clonotypes.

Germline values: CDR1 SGHTA, CDR2 FQGNSA. CDR3 length equals 13 residues. V gene TRBV7-2 combines with J gene TRBJ2-1; D gene ambiguous. This receptor was identified in a man older than 75 in good health. Source material: blood. CDR3 nucleotide sequence: TGTGCCGGCAGCTTAGTTCTGGGCAATGAGCAGTTCTTC. As protein: CAGSLVLGNEQFF.